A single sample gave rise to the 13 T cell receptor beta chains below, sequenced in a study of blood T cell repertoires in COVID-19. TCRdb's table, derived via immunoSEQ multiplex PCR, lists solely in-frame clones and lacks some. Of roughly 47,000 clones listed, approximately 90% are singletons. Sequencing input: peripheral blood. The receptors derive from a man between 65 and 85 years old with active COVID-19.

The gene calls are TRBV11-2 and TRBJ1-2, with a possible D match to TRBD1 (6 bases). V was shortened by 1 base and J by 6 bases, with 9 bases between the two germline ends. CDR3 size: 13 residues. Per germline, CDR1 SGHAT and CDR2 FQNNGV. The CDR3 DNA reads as TGTGCCAGCAGCTTAGGGGGGCAGAATGGCTACACCTTC. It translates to CASSLGGQNGYTF.

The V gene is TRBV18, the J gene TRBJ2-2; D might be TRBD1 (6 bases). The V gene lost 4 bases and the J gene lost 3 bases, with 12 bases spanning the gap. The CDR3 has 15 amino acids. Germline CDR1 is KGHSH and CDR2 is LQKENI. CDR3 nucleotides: TGTGCCAGCTCACAAACAGGGAAGTACACCGGGGAGCTGTTTTTT. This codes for CASSQTGKYTGELFF.

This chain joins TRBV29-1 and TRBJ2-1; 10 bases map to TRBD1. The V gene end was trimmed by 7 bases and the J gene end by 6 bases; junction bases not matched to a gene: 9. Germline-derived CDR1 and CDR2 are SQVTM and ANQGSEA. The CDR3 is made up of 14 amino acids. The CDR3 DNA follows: TGCAGCGCCACACGGGACAGGGGTGCCAATGAGCAGTTCTTC. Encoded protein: CSATRDRGANEQFF.

The CDR3 DNA is TGTGCCAGCTCACCCTGGGACAGGGGCAGCACAGATACGCAGTATTTT. Translating it yields CASSPWDRGSTDTQYF. This sequence joins TRBV18 and TRBJ2-3; 10 positions match TRBD1. Germline loops: CDR1 KGHSH, CDR2 LQKENI. The J segment lost 0 bases and the V segment lost 3 bases, leaving 3 bases of the junction unmatched. The CDR3 extends over 16 amino acids. Supplemented by reference TRBV18 and TRBJ2-3, the full variable domain reads NAGVMQNPRHLVRRRGQEARLRCSPMKGHSHVYWYRQLPEEGLKFMVYLQKENIIDESGMPKERFSAEFPKEGPSILRIQQVVRGDSAAYFCASSPWDRGSTDTQYFGPGTRLTVL.

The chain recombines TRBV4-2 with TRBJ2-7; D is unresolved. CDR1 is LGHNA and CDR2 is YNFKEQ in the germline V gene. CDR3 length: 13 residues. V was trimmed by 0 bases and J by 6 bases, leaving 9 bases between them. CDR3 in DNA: TGTGCCAGCAGCCAAGACTACAGTACCGAGCAGTACTTC. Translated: CASSQDYSTEQYF.

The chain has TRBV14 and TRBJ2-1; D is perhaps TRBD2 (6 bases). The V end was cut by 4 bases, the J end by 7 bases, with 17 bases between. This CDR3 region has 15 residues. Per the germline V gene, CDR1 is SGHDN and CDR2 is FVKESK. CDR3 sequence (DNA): TGTGCCAGCAGCCGTGGAGGGGCCTACAGAAATGAGCAGTTCTTC. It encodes CASSRGGAYRNEQFF.

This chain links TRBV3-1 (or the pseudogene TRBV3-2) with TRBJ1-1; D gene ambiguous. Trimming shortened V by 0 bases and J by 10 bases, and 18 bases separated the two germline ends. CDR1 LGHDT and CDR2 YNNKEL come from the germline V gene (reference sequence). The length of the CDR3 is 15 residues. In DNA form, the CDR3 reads TGTGCCAGCAGCCAAGATCTTCGATCCCCCGCGGGAGCTTTCTTT. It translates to CASSQDLRSPAGAFF.

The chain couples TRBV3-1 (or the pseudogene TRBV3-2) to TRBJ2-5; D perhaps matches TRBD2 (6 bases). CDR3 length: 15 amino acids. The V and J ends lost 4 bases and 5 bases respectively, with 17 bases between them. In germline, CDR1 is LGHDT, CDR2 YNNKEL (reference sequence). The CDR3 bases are TGTGCCAGCAGCCTCTCAAGCCTAGCGAAGGAGACCCAGTACTTC. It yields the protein CASSLSSLAKETQYF.

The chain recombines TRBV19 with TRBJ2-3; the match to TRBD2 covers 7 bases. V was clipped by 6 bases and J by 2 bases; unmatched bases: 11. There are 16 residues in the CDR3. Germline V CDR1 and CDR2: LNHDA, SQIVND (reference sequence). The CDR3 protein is CASRALAGENTDTQYF. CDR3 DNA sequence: TGTGCCAGTAGGGCTCTGGCGGGGGAGAACACAGATACGCAGTATTTT.

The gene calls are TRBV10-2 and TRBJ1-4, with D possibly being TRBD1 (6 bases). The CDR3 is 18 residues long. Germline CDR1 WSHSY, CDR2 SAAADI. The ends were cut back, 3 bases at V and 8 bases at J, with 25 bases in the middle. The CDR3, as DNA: TGCGCCAGCAGTGATATGTTAACTTTCATGGGGGGGCCAGAAAAACTGTTTTTT. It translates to CASSDMLTFMGGPEKLFF.

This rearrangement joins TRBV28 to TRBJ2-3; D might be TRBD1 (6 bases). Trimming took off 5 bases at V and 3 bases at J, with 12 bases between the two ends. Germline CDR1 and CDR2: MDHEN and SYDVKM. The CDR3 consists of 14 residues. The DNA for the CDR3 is TGTGCCAGCAGTGAACCCGGGACAACAGATACGCAGTATTTT. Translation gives CASSEPGTTDTQYF.

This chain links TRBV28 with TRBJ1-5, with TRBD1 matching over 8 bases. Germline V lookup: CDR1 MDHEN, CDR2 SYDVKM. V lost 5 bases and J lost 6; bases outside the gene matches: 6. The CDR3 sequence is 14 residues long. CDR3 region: CASSRQGSPQPQHF. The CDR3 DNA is TGTGCCAGCAGTAGACAGGGGTCGCCTCAGCCCCAGCATTTT.

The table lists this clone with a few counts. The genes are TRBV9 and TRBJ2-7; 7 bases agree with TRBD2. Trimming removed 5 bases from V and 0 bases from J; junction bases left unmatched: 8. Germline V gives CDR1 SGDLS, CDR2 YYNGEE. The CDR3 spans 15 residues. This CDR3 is CASSSSGGRSYEQYF. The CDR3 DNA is TGTGCCAGCAGTTCTAGCGGCGGGCGCTCCTACGAGCAGTACTTC.